This paragraph covers one T cell receptor (beta chain) sequence. No antigen is known for it. Per-base quality was not reported, and no clone a single base away is much larger than it. This specimen's time point label, interpreted: pre-treatment sample, taken before nivolumab and TIL therapy. A phase I trial run at two centers enrolled adults with stage 4 NSCLC between 2017 and January 2020. Samples came from a single-arm, open-label phase I trial of tumor-infiltrating lymphocyte therapy with nivolumab in advanced non-small cell lung cancer. Mononuclear cells from blood collected in EDTA tubes were isolated on a Ficoll gradient and snap-frozen as pellets, and DNA was then extracted using a Qiagen mini-prep kit. The sample belongs to a study of TIL therapy for anti-PD-1-resistant metastatic lung cancer (dated by TCRdb to the early 2020s). Some background on the complete study: Tumors were collected before any PD-1/PD-L1 blockade, after which patients were given nivolumab, and patients who progressed were given lymphodepletion, an infusion of expanded TIL and IL-2. A median age of 54 years (range about 38-80) and a median tumor PD-L1 proportion score of 4.5% to 6.5% were recorded among enrolled patients. The cohort was composed predominantly of lung adenocarcinoma, with a handful of EGFR-mutant and two ALK-rearranged tumors included, and half of patients were identified as current or former smokers. Across the cohort, whole-exome sequencing showed a median non-synonymous tumor mutation burden of around 1.4 mutations per megabase. T cell receptor beta sequencing of tumor and peripheral blood served to follow clonotypes across the tumor, the expanded TIL product, and serial blood samples.

From the cysteine up to the phenylalanine, the CDR3 has a length of 16 residues. The read is trimmed to its CDR3 DNA, 48 bases read in frame from base 1. Reading the germline V gene gives CDR1 SGHAT and CDR2 FQNNGV. Trimming takes 0 bases from V and 2 bases from J, and the germline ends sit 10 bases apart. TCR beta CDR3 regions were amplified from genomic DNA with the immunoSEQ v3 hsTCRB kit using bias-controlled multiplex PCR. An Illumina NextSeq 500 was used to sequence the TCR libraries, reaching 2 million or so read pairs at survey level or roughly 4.5-6 million at deep level. As for the authors' bioinformatics: V, D and J genes were assigned, non-productive sequences were removed, and clonality was reported by immunoSEQ Analyzer software. Repertoires were compared by productive Simpson clonality and by the Morisita overlap index of productive TRB rearrangements between infused TIL and blood. The absolute count of a clonotype in blood was estimated by multiplying the lymphocyte count by the CD3+ fraction and by the productive frequency of the clone. Sourced from immuneACCESS, this table was stored by TCRdb with only in-frame sequences that have V and J called. A share of the clones is absent; for the studies checked, an unresolved V gene accounts for under half, and the remainder has no known explanation. The DNA gave D and trimming, while V, J and clone size come from that table. This sample lists about 32,000 clones; about 80% were detected once. Of the sample, less than 3% falls within the top ten clones.

Findings and caveats that apply to the study as a whole: Clonotypes from the infused TIL partially replaced the baseline peripheral repertoire and then declined over months, and persistence showed no apparent association with response. The study protocol defined all tumor marker inferences as exploratory. Because the cohort was highly selected, with more treatment-naive, never-smoker and oncogene-addicted patients than is typical, generalizability is limited.

The sample here was blood, taken at baseline. Rearrangement joined TRBV11-2 to TRBJ2-2; TRBD1 might be the D gene, on 5 matching bases. The receptor was derived from a woman aged 30-85 years with non-small cell lung cancer. The sequence in DNA is TGTGCCAGCAGCTTAGATTACAGGTTAAACACCGGGGAGCTGTTTTTT. Its protein reads: CASSLDYRLNTGELFF. This CDR3, with the reference TRBV11-2 and TRBJ2-2 proteins standing in past its ends, gives the full variable domain EAGVAQSPRYKIIEKRQSVAFWCNPISGHATLYWYQQILGQGPKLLIQFQNNGVVDDSQLPKDRFSAERLKGVDSTLKIQPAKLEDSAVYLCASSLDYRLNTGELFFGEGSRLTVL.